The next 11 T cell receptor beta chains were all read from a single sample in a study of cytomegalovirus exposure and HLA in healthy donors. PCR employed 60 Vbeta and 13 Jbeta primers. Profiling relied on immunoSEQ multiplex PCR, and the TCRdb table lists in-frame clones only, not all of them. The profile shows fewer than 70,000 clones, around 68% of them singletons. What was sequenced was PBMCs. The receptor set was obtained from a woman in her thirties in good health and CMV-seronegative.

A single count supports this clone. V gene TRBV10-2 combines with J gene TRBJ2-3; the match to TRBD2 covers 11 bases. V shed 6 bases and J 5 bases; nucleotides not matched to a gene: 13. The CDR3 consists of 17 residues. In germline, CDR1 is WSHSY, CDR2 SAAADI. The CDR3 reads CASSKGGSGGALDTQYF. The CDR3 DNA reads TGCGCCAGCAGCAAAGGAGGTAGCGGGGGGGCCTTAGATACGCAGTATTTT.

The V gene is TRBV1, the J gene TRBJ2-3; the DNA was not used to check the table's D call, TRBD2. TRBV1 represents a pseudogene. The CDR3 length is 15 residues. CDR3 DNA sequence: TGCACCAGCAGCCGTAGCGGGCGGAGCACAGATACGCAGTATTTT. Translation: CTSSRSGRSTDTQYF.

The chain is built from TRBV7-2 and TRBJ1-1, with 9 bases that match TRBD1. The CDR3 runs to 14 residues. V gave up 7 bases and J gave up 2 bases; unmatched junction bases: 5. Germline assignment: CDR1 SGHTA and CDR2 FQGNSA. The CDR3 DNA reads TGTGCCAGCATCCTGGGACAGGGAAACACTGAAGCTTTCTTT. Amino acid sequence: CASILGQGNTEAFF.

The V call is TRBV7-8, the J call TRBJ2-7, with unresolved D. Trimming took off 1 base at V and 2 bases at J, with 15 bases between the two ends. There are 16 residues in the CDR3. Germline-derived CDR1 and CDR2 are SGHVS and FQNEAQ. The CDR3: CASSLEEASAAYEQYF. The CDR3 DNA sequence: TGTGCCAGCAGCTTAGAGGAAGCGTCGGCAGCCTACGAGCAGTACTTC.

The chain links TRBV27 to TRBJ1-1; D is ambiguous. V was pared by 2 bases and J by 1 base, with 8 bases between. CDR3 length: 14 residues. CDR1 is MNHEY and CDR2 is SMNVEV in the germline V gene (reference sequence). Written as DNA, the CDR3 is TGTGCCAGCAGTTTACTCGGGAGGAACACTGAAGCTTTCTTT. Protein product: CASSLLGRNTEAFF.

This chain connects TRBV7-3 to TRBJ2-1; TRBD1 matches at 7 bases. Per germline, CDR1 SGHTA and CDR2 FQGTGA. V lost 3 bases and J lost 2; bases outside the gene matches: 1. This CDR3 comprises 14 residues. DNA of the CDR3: TGTGCCAGCAGCTTCAGGGGGACCTACAATGAGCAGTTCTTC. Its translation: CASSFRGTYNEQFF.

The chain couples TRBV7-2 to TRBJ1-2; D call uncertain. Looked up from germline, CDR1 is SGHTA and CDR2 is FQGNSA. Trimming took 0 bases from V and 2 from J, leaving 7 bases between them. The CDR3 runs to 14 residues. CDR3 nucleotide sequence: TGTGCCAGCAGCTTAGCGTCACAGAACTATGGCTACACCTTC. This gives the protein CASSLASQNYGYTF. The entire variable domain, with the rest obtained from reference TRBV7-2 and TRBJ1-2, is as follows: GAGVSQSPSNKVTEKGKDVELRCDPISGHTALYWYRQSLGQGLEFLIYFQGNSAPDKSGLPSDRFSAERTGGSVSTLTIQRTQQEDSAVYLCASSLASQNYGYTFGSGTRLTVV.

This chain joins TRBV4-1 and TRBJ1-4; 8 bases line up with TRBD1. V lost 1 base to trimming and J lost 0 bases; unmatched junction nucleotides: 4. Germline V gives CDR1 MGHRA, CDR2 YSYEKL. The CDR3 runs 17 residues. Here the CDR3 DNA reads TGCGCCAGCAGCCAAGGGGACAGGTGGGCAACTAATGAAAAACTGTTTTTT. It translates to CASSQGDRWATNEKLFF.

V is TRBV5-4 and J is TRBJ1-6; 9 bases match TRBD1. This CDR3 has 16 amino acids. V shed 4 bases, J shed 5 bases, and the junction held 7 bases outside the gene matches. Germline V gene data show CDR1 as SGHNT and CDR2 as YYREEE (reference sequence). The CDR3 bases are TGTGCCAGCAGCCCGGACAGGGGAACCAATAATTCACCCCTCCACTTT. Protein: CASSPDRGTNNSPLHF.

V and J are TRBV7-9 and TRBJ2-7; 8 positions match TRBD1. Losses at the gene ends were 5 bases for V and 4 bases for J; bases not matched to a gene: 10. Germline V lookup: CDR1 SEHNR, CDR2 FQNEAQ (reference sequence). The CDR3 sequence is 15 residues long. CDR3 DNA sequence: TGTGCCAGCAGCCGGACAGGGAAGGTAGATTACGAGCAGTACTTC. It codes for CASSRTGKVDYEQYF.

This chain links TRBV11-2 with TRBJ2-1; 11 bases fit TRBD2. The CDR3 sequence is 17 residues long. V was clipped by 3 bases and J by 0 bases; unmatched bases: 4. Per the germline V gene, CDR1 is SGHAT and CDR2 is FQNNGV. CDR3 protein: CASSFTSGGSSYNEQFF. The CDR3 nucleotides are TGTGCCAGCAGCTTTACTAGCGGGGGCAGCTCCTACAATGAGCAGTTCTTC.